The rows below give T cell receptor beta chains drawn from one sample of a study of technical replicates of blood from a few donors. Libraries were prepared by immunoSEQ multiplex PCR; TCRdb keeps only in-frame clonotypes and omits some of them. The table records about 73,000 clones, over 90% of them present only once. Sample: PBMCs. Receptors originate from a human donor in good health. Some clones in this sample may be carry-over from other donors' samples. CDR3s leave out the opening cysteine and the closing phenylalanine or tryptophan. A D gene is named only where the DNA matches it firmly. Size is stated for part of the rows, as once, few or many counts, or as a class when the clone is expanded.

>TRBV5-6|14|-|-
ASSLGPAESSYEQY
>TRBV10-3|12|-|-
AIKAGTEGQPQH
>TRBV19|11|-|TRBD1
ASRGTVGTEAF
>TRBV2|13|-|-
ASSERGRGNNEQF
>TRBV19|12|-|TRBD1
ASSLYGTGGGYT
>TRBV5-6|14|-|TRBD1
ASSFGTGQYQETQY
>TRBV7-9|11|once|TRBD1
ASSSPGGHEQY
>TRBV27|14|-|-
ASSSLRGQGNQPQH
>TRBV4-3|11|-|-
ASSQEIRETQY
>TRBV6-5|13|-|TRBD2
ASRRTSGGQETQY
>TRBV7-2|15|-|TRBD2
ASSLGGAGGGTDTQY
>TRBV7-9|13|-|-
ASSFNSGSNNEQF
>TRBV5-1|12|medium-sized|-
ASSLAGGYTEAF
>TRBV4-3|13|-|-
ASSQERRTYNEQF
>TRBV7-9|13|-|-
ASSLNLHRDHEQY
>TRBV7-3|15|-|-
ASSDRPRISGANVLT
>TRBV7-3|12|-|TRBD1
ASSPGTGVHEQF
>TRBV9|13|-|TRBD1
ASSVAPDRVGEQY
>TRBV7-2|14|-|TRBD2
ASSPHAAGVPREQF
>TRBV5-5|14|-|TRBD2
ASSLAVASGTPEQY
>TRBV11-3|15|-|TRBD1
ASSLGEPGQAADTIY
>TRBV4-3|13|-|-
ASQLIGANTGELF
>TRBV7-7|13|-|TRBD2
ASSSQRGGGETQY
>TRBV5-6|11|once|-
ASSQGGNTEAF
>TRBV2|14|-|TRBD2
ASSGLLAGGTDTQY
>TRBV5-1|11|-|-
ASSSPGANVLT
>TRBV28|9|medium-sized|-
AWGRTYEQY
>TRBV5-1|13|-|-
ASSPESLGGYGYT
>TRBV27|15|-|-
ASSSINRSSYNSPLH
>TRBV4-1|11|-|-
ASSQVNRETQY
>TRBV2|12|-|TRBD1
ASRDRGNGPEAF
>TRBV6-4|16|-|TRBD1
ASSNPQGAEYTNYGYT
>TRBV7-9|12|-|-
ASSLVGGLNTIY
>TRBV5-1|12|-|-
ASSLEGADTEAF
>TRBV27|10|-|-
ASSGTNNEQY
>TRBV19|13|-|-
ASSMGRGGSYEQY
>TRBV6-5|11|-|TRBD1
ATGTGINTEAF
>TRBV7-3|13|-|-
ASSLWGGPAGELF
>TRBV7-6|11|-|-
ASSLANNSPLH
>TRBV19|10|-|TRBD1
ASSTGGYGYT
>TRBV9|14|-|TRBD2
ASSSDLAGGQDTQY
>TRBV5-1|13|-|TRBD1
ASSREPGQGDEQY